This T cell receptor (beta chain) was sequenced in a study of siplizumab effects on memory and regulatory T cells. Study-wide points: Many proliferating CD4+ or CD8+ clones remained unclassified. Roughly 75-97% of them could not be assigned either a naive or a memory phenotype. A minor fraction of alloreactive clones, and no more, mapped to unstimulated subsets. Siplizumab, the agent tested, significantly reduced alloreactive sequences traceable to unstimulated CD4+ memory cells.

Turning to this clone: Its antigen remains unidentified.

The CDR3 covers 15 residues. Trimming removed 1 base at V and 5 bases at J, with 10 bases between. Germline V gene lookup returns CDR1 SGHNT and CDR2 YYREEE (reference sequence). Some clones are missing from TCRdb's copy, which holds only in-frame ones; the method was immunoSEQ multiplex PCR. The profile shows about 110,000 clones, about 90% of them singletons. Sequencing used Tregs sorted from blood. This clonotype originated in a human donor in good health. The V gene is TRBV5-4, the J gene TRBJ1-6; weak D call: TRBD1 (5 bases). In DNA, the CDR3 is TGTGCCAGCAGCTTGAGACAGCTAAATAATTCACCCCTCCACTTT. Its translation is CASSLRQLNNSPLHF. Supplemented by reference TRBV5-4 and TRBJ1-6, the full variable domain reads ETGVTQSPTHLIKTRGQQVTLRCSSQSGHNTVSWYQQALGQGPQFIFQYYREEENGRGNFPPRFSGLQFPNYSSELNVNALELDDSALYLCASSLRQLNNSPLHFGNGTRLTVT.